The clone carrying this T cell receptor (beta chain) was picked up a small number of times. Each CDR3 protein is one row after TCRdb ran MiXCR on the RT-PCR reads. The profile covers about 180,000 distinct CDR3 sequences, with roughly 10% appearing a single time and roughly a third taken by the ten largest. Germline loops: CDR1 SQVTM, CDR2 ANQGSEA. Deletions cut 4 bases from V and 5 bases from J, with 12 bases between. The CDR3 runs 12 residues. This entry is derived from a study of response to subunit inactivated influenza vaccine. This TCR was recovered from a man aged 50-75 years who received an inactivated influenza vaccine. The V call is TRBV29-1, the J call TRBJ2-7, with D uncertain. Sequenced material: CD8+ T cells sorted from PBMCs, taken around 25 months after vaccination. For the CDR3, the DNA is TGCAGCGTTGGGCTGGCAGCCGACGAGCAGTACTTC. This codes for CSVGLAADEQYF.